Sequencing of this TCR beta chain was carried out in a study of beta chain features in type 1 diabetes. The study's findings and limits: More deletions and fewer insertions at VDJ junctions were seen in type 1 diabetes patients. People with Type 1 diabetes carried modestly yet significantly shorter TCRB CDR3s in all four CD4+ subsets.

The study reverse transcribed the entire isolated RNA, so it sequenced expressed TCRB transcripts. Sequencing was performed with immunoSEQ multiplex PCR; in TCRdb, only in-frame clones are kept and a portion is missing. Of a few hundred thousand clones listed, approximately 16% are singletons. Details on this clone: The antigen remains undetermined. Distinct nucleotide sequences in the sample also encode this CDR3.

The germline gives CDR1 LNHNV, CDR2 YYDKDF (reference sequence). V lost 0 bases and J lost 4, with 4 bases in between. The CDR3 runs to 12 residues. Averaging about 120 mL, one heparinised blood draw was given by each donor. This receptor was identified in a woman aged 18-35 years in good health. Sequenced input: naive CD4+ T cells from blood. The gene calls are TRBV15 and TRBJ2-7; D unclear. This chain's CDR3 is CATSRDSYEQYF. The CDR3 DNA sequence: TGTGCCACCAGCAGAGATAGTTACGAGCAGTACTTC. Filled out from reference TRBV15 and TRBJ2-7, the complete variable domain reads DAMVIQNPRYQVTQFGKPVTLSCSQTLNHNVMYWYQQKSSQAPKLLFHYYDKDFNNEADTPDNFQSRRPNTSFCFLDIRSPGLGDTAMYLCATSRDSYEQYFGPGTRLTVT.